These 7 T cell receptor beta chains share one sample of origin, sequenced in a study of early T cells in non-severe SARS-CoV-2 infection. TCRdb analysed the 5' RACE reads with MiXCR anew, one entry per CDR3 protein. The sample contains 40,000 to 55,000 distinct CDR3 sequences, around 13% of which appear only once. Sequencing was performed on whole blood. The receptors come from an adult who was a healthcare worker with PCR-confirmed SARS-CoV-2 infection or an uninfected control (not recorded which).

This clonotype was detected ten times or more. The rearrangement links TRBV6-5 to TRBJ1-6; 9 bases align to TRBD1. Losses at the gene ends were 0 bases for V and 7 bases for J; bases not matched to a gene: 4. The germline CDR1 and CDR2 sequences are MNHEY and SVGAGI. This CDR3 spans 16 amino acids. In nucleotides, the CDR3 is TGTGCCAGCAGTTACTCCGGGACAGGGTGGAATTCACCCCTCCACTTT. Its translation is CASSYSGTGWNSPLHF.

This clonotype was recorded many times. The chain has TRBV24-1 and TRBJ1-2, with D tentatively TRBD1 (6 bases). The CDR3 covers 18 residues. V was cut by 5 bases and J by 0 bases, with 21 bases left in between. Germline V lookup: CDR1 KGHDR, CDR2 SFDVKD. The CDR3 region has the DNA TGTGCCACCAGTGTCTGTGTTTGGACAGTTCCGTCTAACTATGGCTACACCTTC. Its protein product is CATSVCVWTVPSNYGYTF.

J is TRBJ2-3 and V is TRBV29-1, with a weak D call TRBD1 (6 bases). This CDR3 region has 13 residues. Trimming took 0 bases from V and 6 from J, leaving 10 bases between them. Per germline, CDR1 SQVTM and CDR2 ANQGSEA. The CDR3: CSVEDRQVDTQYF. CDR3 in DNA: TGCAGCGTTGAAGATAGACAGGTGGATACGCAGTATTTT.

The V call is TRBV9, the J call TRBJ2-1, with 13 nucleotides matching TRBD2. The CDR3 is made up of 15 amino acids. CDR1 is SGDLS, CDR2 YYNGEE, per germline. Trimming removed 4 bases from V and 15 bases from J; junction bases left unmatched: 13. CDR3 sequence: CASSWEPGLAGSPFF. The CDR3 DNA sequence: TGTGCCAGCAGCTGGGAACCGGGACTAGCGGGATCCCCGTTCTTC. The entire variable domain, with the rest obtained from reference TRBV9 and TRBJ2-1, is as follows: DSGVTQTPKHLITATGQRVTLRCSPRSGDLSVYWYQQSLDQGLQFLIQYYNGEERAKGNILERFSAQQFPDLHSELNLSSLELGDSALYFCASSWEPGLAGSPFFGPGTRLTVL.

The table lists this clonotype with a few counts. The chain is built from TRBV29-1 and TRBJ1-2, with a tentative D call TRBD1 (6 bases). Trimming took off 4 bases at V and 4 bases at J, with 7 bases between the two ends. The V gene's germline CDR1 is SQVTM and CDR2 ANQGSEA. The CDR3 is made up of 11 amino acids. This CDR3 is CSVADSYGYTF. CDR3 DNA: TGCAGCGTTGCGGACAGCTATGGCTACACCTTC.

The table lists this clonotype with a few counts. The chain has TRBV9 and TRBJ2-7; 10 bases are a match to TRBD2. Germline V lookup: CDR1 SGDLS, CDR2 YYNGEE. The CDR3 totals 14 residues. J was trimmed by 4 bases and V by 4 bases; bases with no gene match: 5. Written as DNA, the CDR3 is TGTGCCAGCAGCCCAGCGGGGGGGCAGTACGAGCAGTACTTC. Protein product: CASSPAGGQYEQYF.

V usage is TRBV25-1 and J usage is TRBJ1-6; D not certain. V was shortened by 3 bases and J by 14 bases, with 23 bases between the two germline ends. The V gene's germline CDR1 is MGHDK and CDR2 SYGVNS. The CDR3 is made up of 16 amino acids. The CDR3 sequence: CASSDEVGVSSEALHF. The CDR3 DNA reads TGTGCCAGCAGTGATGAAGTTGGGGTGTCCAGTGAGGCCCTCCACTTT.